The rows below give T cell receptor beta chains drawn from one sample of a study of blood T cells in healthy people across ages. A single record per CDR3 protein comes from TCRdb applying MiXCR to the 5' RACE reads. The table has some 1.8 million distinct CDR3 sequences, approximately 40% seen once. The material sequenced was blood. These receptors were collected from a human donor in good health. Each CDR3 is given without its conserved first and last residue. The D gene is left open where the match is weak. Size tells how often a clone was seen (once, few, many) or the class of an expanded clone, and some rows leave it out.

TRBJ2-5 TRBV12-3/TRBV12-4 NA few ASSETQVDQETQY
TRBJ2-7 TRBV4-1 TRBD2 few ASSQDSGTNIVWEQY
TRBJ2-3 TRBV7-3 NA few ASSFAGITDTQY
TRBJ2-1 TRBV4-2 TRBD2 many ASSQETSGGYNEQF
TRBJ1-2 TRBV20-1 NA NA SARDRDIANYGYT
TRBJ1-2 TRBV2 NA NA ASSEAQAGISYGYT
TRBJ2-3 TRBV20-1 NA many SARDSTTDTQY
TRBJ2-1 TRBV29-1 NA NA SATGTVSYNEQF
TRBJ2-7 TRBV7-2 NA few ASSHASTHEQY
TRBJ2-7 TRBV29-1 NA many SGGETYEQY
TRBJ2-1 TRBV12-3/TRBV12-4 TRBD2 NA ASSLLGGRDEQF
TRBJ1-5 TRBV5-5 NA NA ASSLGQAINQPQH
TRBJ2-5 TRBV7-2 TRBD1 few ASSATPDRGYQETQY
TRBJ2-3 TRBV20-1 NA few SARASPRGPGDTQY
TRBJ2-6 TRBV6-2/TRBV6-3 NA few ASSYGHLGANVLT
TRBJ1-1 TRBV29-1 NA NA SVEPGPNTEAF
TRBJ2-7 TRBV27 TRBD1 NA ASRIFGQGVYEQY
TRBJ2-5 TRBV12-3/TRBV12-4 TRBD1 NA ASSVNQGARETQY
TRBJ2-3 TRBV19 NA NA ASSMGTSTDTQY
TRBJ2-5 TRBV24-1 TRBD1 NA ATSTGGKETQY
TRBJ2-7 TRBV5-1 TRBD1 few ASSRVTGETYEQY
TRBJ1-4 TRBV27 NA few ASSPGTGPKLF
TRBJ1-1 TRBV5-1 NA few ASSPLQGSGEAF
TRBJ1-1 TRBV12-3/TRBV12-4 TRBD1 few ASNSQGARVPTEAF
TRBJ2-7 TRBV9 TRBD1 NA ASSARDRYEQY
TRBJ2-1 TRBV12-3/TRBV12-4 NA NA ASSLNQYNEQF
TRBJ2-3 TRBV11-2 NA NA ASSPRARLDTQY
TRBJ2-3 TRBV24-1 TRBD2 once ATSAPQRGARTDTQY
TRBJ1-4 TRBV7-9 NA NA ASSLPLPGRSEKLF
TRBJ2-5 TRBV10-3 TRBD2 NA AISESAVLAGQETQY
TRBJ1-3 TRBV29-1 TRBD1 NA SVVRQGATGNTIY
TRBJ2-1 TRBV18 NA NA ASSPGTLSSYNEQF
TRBJ2-3 TRBV7-2 NA NA ASSFRGVKADTQY
TRBJ2-7 TRBV12-3/TRBV12-4 TRBD1 NA ASGLDRERYEQY
NA TRBV18 NA once VSSPRDLSYEQY
TRBJ2-1 TRBV10-3 TRBD1 few AISARDRHNEQF
TRBJ2-3 TRBV5-1 TRBD2 NA ASSQRGLGGDTQY
TRBJ2-3 TRBV7-9 TRBD2 NA AFGGSPGTDTQY
TRBJ1-1 TRBV10-3 TRBD1 once AVRKGTGGTEAF
TRBJ2-5 TRBV20-1 NA NA SAQVIGTGETQY
TRBJ2-1 TRBV20-1 TRBD2 NA SARVMPRLAGYNEQF
TRBJ2-1 TRBV20-1 TRBD1 few SAASDRGGFNEQF
TRBJ2-1 TRBV20-1 TRBD1 once SAKTGSLLGEQF
TRBJ2-1 TRBV11-3 TRBD1 NA ASRNRDRDHNEQF
TRBJ2-1 TRBV27 NA few ASKAGVDYNEQF
TRBJ1-4 TRBV16 TRBD1 few ASSPSGTGDEKLF
NA TRBV20-1 NA once SAGRRETQY
TRBJ2-7 TRBV6-1 NA NA ASSPQGRGTLSYEQY
TRBJ1-5 TRBV20-1 NA few SARQGYSNQPQH
TRBJ1-1 TRBV20-1 NA NA SAAGPNTEAF
TRBJ1-2 TRBV12-3/TRBV12-4 NA few ASTFSERLFYGYT